Reported below is one T cell receptor beta chain. These data originate in a study of T cell changes during pregnancy in multiple sclerosis. Clones were read by immunoSEQ multiplex PCR, and TCRdb kept only the in-frame ones, dropping some. Altogether roughly 110,000 clones are present, roughly 92% being singletons, with the ten largest covering around 1.5%. The sample was peripheral blood, taken after pregnancy. This sequence originates from a female donor with multiple sclerosis, enrolled in a pregnancy study.

CDR3 protein: CASTNTAGNNSPLHF. Written as DNA, the CDR3 is TGTGCCAGCACCAATACCGCCGGGAATAATTCACCCCTCCACTTT. This chain joins TRBV9 and TRBJ1-6, with no clear D. The CDR3 consists of 15 residues. The ends were cut back, 6 bases at V and 5 bases at J, with 15 bases in the middle. From germline, CDR1 is SGDLS and CDR2 YYNGEE.